A single sample gave rise to the 20 T cell receptor beta chains below, sequenced in a study of T cells after yellow fever vaccination. TCRdb redid the calling of the 5' RACE reads with MiXCR, one entry per CDR3 protein. The table has fewer than 450,000 distinct CDR3 sequences, approximately 3.9% seen once. This material consisted of PBMCs, taken 5 days after the yellow fever booster vaccination. Every receptor here comes from a man younger than 35 who received the YFV17D yellow fever vaccine.

The V gene is TRBV19, the J gene TRBJ1-5; D uncertain. The CDR3 consists of 14 residues. The germline CDR1 and CDR2 sequences are LNHDA and SQIVND (reference sequence). The V and J ends lost 8 bases and 0 bases respectively, with 11 bases between them. CDR3 region: CASRTEYSNQPQHF. CDR3 bases: TGTGCCAGTCGAACGGAATATAGCAATCAGCCCCAGCATTTT.

A few counts support this clonotype. J is TRBJ2-5 and V is TRBV4-2, with 11 bases identical to TRBD2. V shed 0 bases and J 2 bases; nucleotides not matched to a gene: 2. The CDR3 is 16 amino acids. CDR1 is LGHNA and CDR2 is YNFKEQ in the germline V gene. The CDR3 is CASSQEPSGGQETQYF. The CDR3, as DNA: TGTGCCAGCAGCCAAGAACCTAGCGGGGGGCAAGAGACCCAGTACTTC.

In its sample, this clonotype was seen a few times. The chain joins TRBV6-2 or TRBV6-3 to TRBJ1-1, with D perhaps TRBD1 (5 bases). Trimming removed 7 bases at V and 0 bases at J, with 15 bases between. The CDR3 totals 15 residues. The V gene's germline CDR1 is MNHEY and CDR2 SVGEGT. CDR3: CASMLTGFMNTEAFF. The CDR3 region has the DNA TGTGCCAGCATGCTAACAGGTTTCATGAACACTGAAGCTTTCTTT.

As regards this clonotype: A read error may explain this, as a much larger clone is one base away. V is TRBV20-1 and J is TRBJ2-7, with D perhaps TRBD1 or TRBD2 (5 bases each). V was pared by 4 bases and J by 1 base, with 14 bases between. CDR3 size: 14 residues. Per the germline V gene, CDR1 is DFQATT and CDR2 is SNEGSKA (reference sequence). In DNA form, the CDR3 reads TGCAGTGCTAAAGCCGGGGCGGCATCCTACGAGCAGTACGTC. Translating it yields CSAKAGAASYEQYV.

The chain links TRBV5-1 to TRBJ2-7; D is perhaps TRBD2 (7 bases). Germline V gene sequence: CDR1 SGHRS, CDR2 YFSETQ. The CDR3 contains 15 residues. The ends were cut back, 4 bases at V and 4 bases at J, with 18 bases in the middle. The CDR3 is CASSRGGAQEYEQYF. CDR3 bases: TGCGCCAGCAGCCGAGGGGGGGCGCAGGAATACGAGCAGTACTTC.

The rearrangement joins TRBV20-1 to TRBJ1-1; no firm D call. There are 12 residues in the CDR3. Germline V gene lookup returns CDR1 DFQATT and CDR2 SNEGSKA (reference sequence). Trimming removed 7 bases at V and 3 bases at J, with 12 bases between. This CDR3 is CSEGLGDTEAFF. In nucleotides, the CDR3 is TGCAGTGAGGGCCTCGGGGACACTGAAGCTTTCTTT.

This clonotype was recorded at least ten times. The chain joins TRBV5-1 to TRBJ2-7; TRBD1 aligns across 11 bases. Germline assignment: CDR1 SGHRS and CDR2 YFSETQ. V gave up 10 bases and J gave up 6 bases; unmatched junction bases: 12. CDR3 length equals 14 residues. CDR3 sequence reads: CACSSGQGDAEQYV. In DNA form, the CDR3 reads TGCGCCTGCTCCTCGGGACAGGGGGACGCCGAGCAGTACGTC.

The chain combines TRBV5-6 with TRBJ2-2, with a tentative D call TRBD1 (5 bases). The CDR3 extends over 15 amino acids. Germline V gives CDR1 SGHDT, CDR2 YYEEEE. V gave up 2 bases and J gave up 1 base, with 9 bases separating them. The DNA of the CDR3 is TGTGCCAGCAGCTTAGGGGAACTGAACACCGGGGAGCTGTTTTTT. Its translation is CASSLGELNTGELFF.

This clonotype was detected only a few times. The rearrangement uses TRBV3-1 and TRBJ1-2, with TRBD1 identical over 7 bases. The length of the CDR3 is 16 residues. Germline V lookup: CDR1 LGHDT, CDR2 YNNKEL (reference sequence). Trimming removed 4 bases from V and 0 bases from J; junction bases left unmatched: 8. The chain's CDR3 is CASSPLTGTANYGYTF. DNA for the CDR3: TGTGCCAGCAGCCCCCTAACCGGGACAGCTAACTATGGCTACACCTTC. Using reference TRBV3-1 and TRBJ1-2 for the parts outside the CDR3, the full variable domain is DTAVSQTPKYLVTQMGNDKSIKCEQNLGHDTMYWYKQDSKKFLKIMFSYNNKELIINETVPNRFSPKSPDKAHLNLHINSLELGDSAVYFCASSPLTGTANYGYTFGSGTRLTVV.

The chain employs TRBV6-5 and TRBJ2-5, with 8 bases matching TRBD2. There are 13 residues in the CDR3. V was pared by 6 bases and J by 7 bases, with 7 bases of the junction left unmatched. The germline V gene encodes CDR1 MNHEY and CDR2 SVGAGI. The CDR3 region is CASRLAGQGTQYF. The CDR3 DNA follows: TGTGCCAGCAGATTAGCGGGGCAGGGGACCCAGTACTTC.

This rearrangement joins TRBV7-2 to TRBJ1-4; D not certain. This CDR3 has 13 amino acids. The germline CDR1 and CDR2 sequences are SGHTA and FQGNSA. V lost 3 bases to trimming and J lost 7 bases, with 9 bases between them. DNA for the CDR3: TGTGCCAGCAGCTTTTCCGGGGTTGAAAAACTGTTTTTT. This translates into CASSFSGVEKLFF.

This clonotype was seen a handful of times. The chain recombines TRBV6-6 with TRBJ1-2, with a tentative D call TRBD1 (6 bases). Germline lookup yields CDR1 MNHNY and CDR2 SVGAGI (reference sequence). V shed 8 bases and J shed 4 bases, with 20 bases lying between them. The CDR3 totals 15 residues. CDR3 amino acids: CASRGGEQGVYGYTF. In DNA form, the CDR3 reads TGTGCCAGCCGGGGAGGGGAACAGGGAGTCTATGGCTACACCTTC.

J is TRBJ1-2 and V is TRBV20-1; no firm D call. V lost 6 bases and J 6 bases, leaving 14 bases between the germline ends. Germline lookup yields CDR1 DFQATT and CDR2 SNEGSKA (reference sequence). CDR3 length: 12 residues. The CDR3 is CSAYSIVHGYTF. For the CDR3, the DNA is TGCAGTGCCTACAGCATCGTACATGGCTACACCTTC.

This clonotype was found many times. The chain joins TRBV5-1 to TRBJ2-5; 7 bases align to TRBD1. Germline assignment: CDR1 SGHRS and CDR2 YFSETQ. The CDR3 consists of 14 residues. Trimming took 0 bases from V and 4 from J; bases not matched to a gene: 3. Here the CDR3 reads CASSLVPGGETQYF. Written as DNA, the CDR3 is TGCGCCAGCAGCTTGGTCCCAGGGGGAGAGACCCAGTACTTC.

The chain links TRBV5-1 to TRBJ2-1, with 15 bases identical to TRBD2. This CDR3 is 15 amino acids long. CDR1 is SGHRS and CDR2 is YFSETQ in the germline V gene. Trimming removed 3 bases from V and 10 bases from J; junction bases left unmatched: 5. The CDR3 DNA is TGCGCCAGCAGCTCCTCGGGACTAGCGGGGGGCGAGCAGTTCTTC. It codes for CASSSSGLAGGEQFF.

This chain links TRBV6-2 or TRBV6-3 with TRBJ2-3; D possibly corresponds to TRBD1 (6 bases). Germline V gene lookup returns CDR1 MNHEY and CDR2 SVGEGT. Trimming cost V 5 bases and J 2 bases, with 14 bases left between them. CDR3 size: 15 residues. CDR3 DNA: TGTGCCAGCAGTCCTGACAGGCCGATCACAGATACGCAGTATTTT. It encodes CASSPDRPITDTQYF.

The rearrangement links TRBV7-2 to TRBJ1-5; the D is unclear. The V end was cut by 4 bases, the J end by 0 bases, with 10 bases between. The length of the CDR3 is 15 residues. Germline V gene data show CDR1 as SGHTA and CDR2 as FQGNSA. CDR3 region: CASSSAAYSNQPQHF. The CDR3 DNA sequence: TGTGCCAGCAGCTCGGCAGCTTATAGCAATCAGCCCCAGCATTTT.

This clonotype was found many times. The chain employs TRBV20-1 and TRBJ2-1; 8 bases fit TRBD2. The CDR3 covers 15 residues. Germline CDR1 DFQATT, CDR2 SNEGSKA (reference sequence). Germline trimming cut 1 base from V and 6 bases from J; bases unmatched to any gene: 8. The chain's CDR3 is CSARGVSGTSNEQFF. The CDR3 DNA reads as TGCAGTGCTAGAGGGGTTAGCGGGACTTCCAATGAGCAGTTCTTC.

This clonotype was seen a handful of times. This CDR3 reads CASSSKGGARAKNIQYF. CDR3 in DNA: TGTGCCAGCAGCTCTAAGGGCGGGGCGCGGGCCAAAAACATTCAGTACTTC. The V and J genes are TRBV5-4 and TRBJ2-4; D is perhaps TRBD2 (6 bases). Deletions cut 3 bases from V and 1 base from J, with 17 bases between. CDR3 size: 17 residues. Looked up from germline, CDR1 is SGHNT and CDR2 is YYREEE (reference sequence).

This sequence joins TRBV7-8 and TRBJ2-1; D may be TRBD2 (6 bases). V lost 5 bases and J 5 bases, leaving 22 bases between the germline ends. This CDR3 comprises 17 residues. CDR1 and CDR2 (germline): SGHVS, FQNEAQ. The CDR3 spells CASSPGRWSGLHNEQFF. CDR3 DNA sequence: TGTGCCAGCAGCCCCGGACGGTGGAGCGGGCTCCACAATGAGCAGTTCTTC.